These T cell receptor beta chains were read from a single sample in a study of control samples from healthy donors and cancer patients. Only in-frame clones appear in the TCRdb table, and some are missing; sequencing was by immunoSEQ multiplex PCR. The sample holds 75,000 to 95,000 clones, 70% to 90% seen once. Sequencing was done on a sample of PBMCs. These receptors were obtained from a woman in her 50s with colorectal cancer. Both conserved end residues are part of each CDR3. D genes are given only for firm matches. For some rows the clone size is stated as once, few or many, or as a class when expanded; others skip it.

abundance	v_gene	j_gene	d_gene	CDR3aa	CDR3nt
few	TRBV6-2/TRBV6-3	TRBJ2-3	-	CASSYYQTDTQYF	TGTGCCAGCAGTTACTACCAAACAGATACGCAGTATTTT
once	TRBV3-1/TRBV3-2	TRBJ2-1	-	CASSQRYEQFF	TGTGCCAGCAGCCAACGTTATGAGCAGTTCTTC
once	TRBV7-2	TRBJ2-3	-	CASSLKYADTQYF	TGTGCCAGCAGCTTAAAGTACGCAGATACGCAGTATTTT
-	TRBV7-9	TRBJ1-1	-	CASSLVPLTALNTEAFF	TGTGCCAGCAGCTTAGTTCCCTTGACAGCGTTGAACACTGAAGCTTTCTTT
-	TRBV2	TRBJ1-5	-	CASSEGTNQPQHF	TGTGCCAGCAGTGAAGGGACTAATCAGCCCCAGCATTTT
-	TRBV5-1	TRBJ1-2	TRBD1	CASSLVGPDRAGGYTF	TGCGCCAGCAGCTTGGTGGGGCCCGACAGGGCTGGAGGCTACACCTTC
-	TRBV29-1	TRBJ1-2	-	CSVVVQPESHGYTF	TGCAGCGTTGTGGTACAGCCCGAGTCCCACGGCTACACCTTC
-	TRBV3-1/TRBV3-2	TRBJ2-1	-	CASSPRRGSYNEQFF	TGTGCCAGCAGCCCTAGACGGGGCTCCTACAATGAGCAGTTCTTC
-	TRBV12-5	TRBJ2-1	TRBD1	CASGLGGTGSSYNEQFF	TGTGCTAGTGGTTTGGGAGGGACAGGGAGCTCCTACAATGAGCAGTTCTTC
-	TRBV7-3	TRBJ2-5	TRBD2	CASSRSGGAETQYF	TGTGCCAGCAGCCGAAGCGGGGGGGCGGAGACCCAGTACTTC
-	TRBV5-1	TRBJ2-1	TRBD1	CASSTRDRGLSEQFF	TGCGCCAGCAGCACCCGGGACAGGGGGCTTAGTGAGCAGTTCTTC
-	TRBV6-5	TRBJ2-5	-	CASSPGSGEAQYF	TGTGCCAGCAGTCCCGGGTCAGGGGAGGCCCAGTACTTC
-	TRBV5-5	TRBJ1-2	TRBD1	CASSLGDSYYGYTF	TGTGCCAGCAGCTTGGGGGACAGTTACTATGGCTACACCTTC
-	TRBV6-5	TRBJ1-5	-	CATAGPRGNQPQHF	TGTGCCACAGCCGGGCCGAGGGGGAATCAGCCCCAGCATTTT
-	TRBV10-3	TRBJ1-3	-	CAISEFHPTGPSGNTIYF	TGTGCCATCAGTGAGTTTCACCCGACAGGTCCCTCTGGAAACACCATATATTTT
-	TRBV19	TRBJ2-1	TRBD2	CASSIDRGTSAFNEQFF	TGTGCCAGTAGTATAGATCGGGGGACTAGCGCTTTCAATGAGCAGTTCTTC
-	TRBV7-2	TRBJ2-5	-	CASSLDRISAGTQYF	TGTGCCAGCAGCTTAGATCGTATCTCGGCTGGGACCCAGTACTTC
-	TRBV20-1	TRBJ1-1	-	CSATRGTEAFF	TGCAGTGCTACACGGGGCACTGAAGCTTTCTTT
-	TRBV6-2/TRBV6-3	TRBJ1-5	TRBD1	CASSSQGVGSNQPQHF	TGTGCCAGCAGTTCCCAGGGGGTCGGTAGCAATCAGCCCCAGCATTTT
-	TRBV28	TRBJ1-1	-	CASIIGGAGNTEAFF	TGTGCCAGCATTATAGGCGGGGCAGGGAACACTGAAGCTTTCTTT
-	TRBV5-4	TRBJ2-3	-	CASSLRDADTQYF	TGTGCCAGCAGCTTGAGGGACGCAGATACGCAGTATTTT
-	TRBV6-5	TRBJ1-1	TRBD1	CASSYYAGQGGAFF	TGTGCCAGCAGTTATTATGCGGGACAGGGGGGCGCTTTCTTT
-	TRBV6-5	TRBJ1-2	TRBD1	CASSYSPGQARGYTF	TGTGCCAGCAGTTACTCACCGGGACAGGCTAGAGGCTACACCTTC
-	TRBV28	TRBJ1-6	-	CASSRPNSPLHF	TGTGCCAGCAGTCGACCTAATTCACCCCTCCACTTT
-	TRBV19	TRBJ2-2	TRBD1	CASSTGQVRTGELFF	TGTGCCAGTAGTACCGGACAGGTCAGGACCGGGGAGCTGTTTTTT
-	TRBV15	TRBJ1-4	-	CATSRPMASGSRLFF	TGTGCCACCAGCCGACCGATGGCGTCGGGGAGTCGGTTGTTTTTT
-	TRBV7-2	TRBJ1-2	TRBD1	CASSLGQGSSYGYTF	TGTGCCAGCAGCTTAGGACAGGGGTCGTCCTATGGCTACACCTTC
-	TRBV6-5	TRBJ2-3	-	CASITESTDTQYF	TGTGCCAGCATCACAGAAAGCACAGATACGCAGTATTTT
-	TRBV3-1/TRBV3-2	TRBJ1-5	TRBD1	CASSQQGAVQPQHF	TGTGCCAGCAGCCAGCAGGGGGCTGTCCAGCCCCAGCATTTT
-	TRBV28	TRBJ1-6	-	CASSPYRDRSPLHF	TGTGCCAGCAGTCCGTACAGGGATCGTTCACCCCTCCACTTT
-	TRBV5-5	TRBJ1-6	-	CASSLEWDPSSPLHF	TGTGCCAGCAGCTTGGAATGGGACCCGAGTTCACCCCTCCACTTT
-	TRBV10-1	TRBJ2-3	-	CASSAGDPTDTQYF	TGCGCCAGCAGTGCAGGGGATCCAACAGATACGCAGTATTTT
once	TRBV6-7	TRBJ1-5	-	CATPPAWSSNQPQHF	TGTGCCACTCCGCCCGCGTGGTCTAGCAATCAGCCCCAGCATTTT
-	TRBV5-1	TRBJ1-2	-	CASSGSQLNYGYTF	TGCGCCAGCAGTGGCTCACAGCTTAACTATGGCTACACCTTC
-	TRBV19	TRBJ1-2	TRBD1	CASAPGQDNYGYTF	TGTGCCAGTGCTCCGGGACAGGACAACTATGGCTACACCTTC
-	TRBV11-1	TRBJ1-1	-	CASSLIFGADTEAFF	TGTGCCAGCAGCTTGATATTTGGGGCTGACACTGAAGCTTTCTTT
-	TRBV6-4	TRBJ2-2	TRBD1	CASSPGTANTGELFF	TGTGCCAGCAGCCCCGGGACAGCGAACACCGGGGAGCTGTTTTTT
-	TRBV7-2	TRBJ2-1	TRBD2	CASTPIAGGSSYNEQFF	TGTGCCAGCACCCCCATAGCGGGGGGTAGCTCCTACAATGAGCAGTTCTTC
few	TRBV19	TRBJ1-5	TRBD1	CASSSWGRGLPNQPQHF	TGTGCCAGTAGTTCCTGGGGTAGGGGGCTTCCCAATCAGCCCCAGCATTTT
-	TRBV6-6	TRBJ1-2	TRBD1	CASRDGTGGGYTF	TGTGCCAGCAGGGACGGGACAGGGGGTGGCTACACCTTC
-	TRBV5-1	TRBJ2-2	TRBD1	CASRLRTGRATGELFF	TGCGCCAGCAGACTCAGGACAGGGCGTGCGACCGGGGAGCTGTTTTTT
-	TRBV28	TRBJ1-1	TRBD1	CASSTTQGAAAEAFF	TGTGCCAGCAGTACGACACAGGGGGCAGCGGCTGAAGCTTTCTTT
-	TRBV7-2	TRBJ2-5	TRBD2	CASSLPGLAGRETQYF	TGTGCCAGCAGCTTACCCGGACTAGCGGGGAGGGAGACCCAGTACTTC
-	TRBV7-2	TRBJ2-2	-	CASSLRGPNTGELFF	TGTGCCAGCAGCCTCCGGGGGCCTAACACCGGGGAGCTGTTTTTT
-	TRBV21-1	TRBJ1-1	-	CASSKGVRSNTEAFF	TGTGCCAGCAGCAAGGGCGTCCGATCGAACACTGAAGCTTTCTTT
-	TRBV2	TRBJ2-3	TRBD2	CASTQAGGFTDTQYF	TGTGCCAGCACCCAAGCGGGGGGTTTCACAGATACGCAGTATTTT
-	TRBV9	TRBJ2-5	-	CASSVGTDQETQYF	TGTGCCAGCAGCGTTGGGACGGACCAAGAGACCCAGTACTTC
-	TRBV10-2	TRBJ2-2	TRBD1	CASSEQGASTGELFF	TGCGCCAGCAGCGAACAGGGGGCGTCGACCGGGGAGCTGTTTTTT
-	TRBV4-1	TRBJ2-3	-	CASSQGILGTDTQYF	TGCGCCAGCAGCCAAGGGATTTTGGGTACAGATACGCAGTATTTT
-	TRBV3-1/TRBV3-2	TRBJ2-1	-	CASSQDAGGAYNEQFF	TGTGCCAGCAGCCAAGATGCCGGGGGAGCCTACAATGAGCAGTTCTTC